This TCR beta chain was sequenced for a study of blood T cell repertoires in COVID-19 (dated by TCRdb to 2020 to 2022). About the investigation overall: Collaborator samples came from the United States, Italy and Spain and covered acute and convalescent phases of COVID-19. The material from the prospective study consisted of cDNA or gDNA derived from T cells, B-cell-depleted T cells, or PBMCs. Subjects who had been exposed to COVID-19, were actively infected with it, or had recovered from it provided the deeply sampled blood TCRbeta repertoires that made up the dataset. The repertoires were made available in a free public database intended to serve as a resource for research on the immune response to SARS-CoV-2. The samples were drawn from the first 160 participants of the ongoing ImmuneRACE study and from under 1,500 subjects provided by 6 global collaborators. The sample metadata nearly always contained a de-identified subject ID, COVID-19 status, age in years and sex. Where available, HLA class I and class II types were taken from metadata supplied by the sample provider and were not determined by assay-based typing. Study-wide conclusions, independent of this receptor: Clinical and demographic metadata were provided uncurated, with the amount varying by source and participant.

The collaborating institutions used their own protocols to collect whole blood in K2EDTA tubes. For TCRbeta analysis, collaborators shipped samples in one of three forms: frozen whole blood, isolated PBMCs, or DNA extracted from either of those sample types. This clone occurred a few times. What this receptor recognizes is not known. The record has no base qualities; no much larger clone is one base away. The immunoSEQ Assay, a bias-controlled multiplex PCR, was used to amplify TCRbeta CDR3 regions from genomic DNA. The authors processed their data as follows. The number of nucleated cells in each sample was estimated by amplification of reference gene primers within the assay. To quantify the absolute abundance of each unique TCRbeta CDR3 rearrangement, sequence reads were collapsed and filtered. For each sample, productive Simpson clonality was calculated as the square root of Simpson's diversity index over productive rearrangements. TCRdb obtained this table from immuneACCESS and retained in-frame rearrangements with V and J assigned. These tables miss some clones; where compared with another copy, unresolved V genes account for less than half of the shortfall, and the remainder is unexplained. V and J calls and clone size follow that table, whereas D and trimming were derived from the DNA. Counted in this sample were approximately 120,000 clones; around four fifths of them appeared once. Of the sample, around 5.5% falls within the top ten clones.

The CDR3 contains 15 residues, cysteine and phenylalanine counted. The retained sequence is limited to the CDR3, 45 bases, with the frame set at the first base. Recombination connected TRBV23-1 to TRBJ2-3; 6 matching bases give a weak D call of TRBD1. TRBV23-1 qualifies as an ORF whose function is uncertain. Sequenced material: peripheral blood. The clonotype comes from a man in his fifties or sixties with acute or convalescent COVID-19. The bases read TGCGCGTCAGGTCTCAGGGGAGTTGGAACAGATACGCAGTATTTT. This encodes CASGLRGVGTDTQYF.